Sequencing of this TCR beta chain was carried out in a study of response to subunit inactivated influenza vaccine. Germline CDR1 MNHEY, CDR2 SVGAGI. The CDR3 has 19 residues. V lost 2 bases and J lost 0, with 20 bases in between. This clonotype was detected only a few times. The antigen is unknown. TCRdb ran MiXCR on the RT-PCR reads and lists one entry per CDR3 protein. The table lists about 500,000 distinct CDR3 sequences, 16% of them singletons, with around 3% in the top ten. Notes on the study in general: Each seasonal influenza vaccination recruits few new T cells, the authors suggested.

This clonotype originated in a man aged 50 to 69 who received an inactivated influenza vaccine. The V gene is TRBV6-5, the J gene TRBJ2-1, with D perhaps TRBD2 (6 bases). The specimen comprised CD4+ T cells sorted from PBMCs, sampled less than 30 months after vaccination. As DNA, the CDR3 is TGTGCCAGCAGTTACGGGCTCGCGGGGACCACCAGCTCCTACAATGAGCAGTTCTTC. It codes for CASSYGLAGTTSSYNEQFF.